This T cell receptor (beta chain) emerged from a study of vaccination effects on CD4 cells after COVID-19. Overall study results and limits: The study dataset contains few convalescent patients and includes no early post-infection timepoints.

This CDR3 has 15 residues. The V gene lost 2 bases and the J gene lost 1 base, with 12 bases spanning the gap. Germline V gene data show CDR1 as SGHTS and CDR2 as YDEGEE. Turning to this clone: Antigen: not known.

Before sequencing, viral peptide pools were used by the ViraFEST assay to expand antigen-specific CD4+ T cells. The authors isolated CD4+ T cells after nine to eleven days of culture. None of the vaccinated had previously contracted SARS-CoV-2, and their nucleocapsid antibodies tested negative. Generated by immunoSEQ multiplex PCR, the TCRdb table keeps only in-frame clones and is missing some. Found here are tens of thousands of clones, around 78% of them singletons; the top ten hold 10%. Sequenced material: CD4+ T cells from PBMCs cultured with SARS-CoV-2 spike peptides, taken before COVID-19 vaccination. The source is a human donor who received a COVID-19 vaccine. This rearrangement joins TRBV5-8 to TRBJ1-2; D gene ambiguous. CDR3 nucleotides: TGTGCCAGCAGCTTTAGGCCAATTGTTAACTATGGCTACACCTTC. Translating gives CASSFRPIVNYGYTF. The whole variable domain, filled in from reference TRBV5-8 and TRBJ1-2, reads EAGVTQSPTHLIKTRGQQATLRCSPISGHTSVYWYQQALGLGLQFLLWYDEGEERNRGNFPPRFSGRQFPNYSSELNVNALELEDSALYLCASSFRPIVNYGYTFGSGTRLTVV.